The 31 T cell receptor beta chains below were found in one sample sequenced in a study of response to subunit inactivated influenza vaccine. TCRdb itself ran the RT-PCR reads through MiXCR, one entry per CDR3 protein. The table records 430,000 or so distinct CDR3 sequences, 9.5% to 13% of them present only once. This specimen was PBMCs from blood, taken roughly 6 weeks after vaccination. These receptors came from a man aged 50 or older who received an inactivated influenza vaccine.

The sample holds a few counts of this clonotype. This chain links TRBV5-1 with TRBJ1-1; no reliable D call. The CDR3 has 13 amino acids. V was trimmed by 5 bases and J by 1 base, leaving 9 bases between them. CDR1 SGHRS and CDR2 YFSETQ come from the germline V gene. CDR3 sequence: CASRAKGNTEAFF. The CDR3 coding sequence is TGCGCCAGCAGGGCCAAGGGGAACACTGAAGCTTTCTTT.

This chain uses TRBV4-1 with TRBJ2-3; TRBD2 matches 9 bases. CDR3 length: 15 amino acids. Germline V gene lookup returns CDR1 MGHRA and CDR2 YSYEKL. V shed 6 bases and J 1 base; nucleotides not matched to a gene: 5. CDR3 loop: CASRPLAGRTDTQYF. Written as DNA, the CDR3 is TGCGCCAGCAGACCCCTAGCGGGACGCACAGATACGCAGTATTTT.

Here the CDR3 DNA reads TGCAGTGCCCGGCACGGGAATTCACCCCTCCACTTT. It yields the protein CSARHGNSPLHF. The gene calls are TRBV20-1 and TRBJ1-6; D is ambiguous. The CDR3 has 12 amino acids. Germline CDR1 reads DFQATT; CDR2 reads SNEGSKA (reference sequence). V was clipped by 6 bases and J by 7 bases, with 10 bases between them.

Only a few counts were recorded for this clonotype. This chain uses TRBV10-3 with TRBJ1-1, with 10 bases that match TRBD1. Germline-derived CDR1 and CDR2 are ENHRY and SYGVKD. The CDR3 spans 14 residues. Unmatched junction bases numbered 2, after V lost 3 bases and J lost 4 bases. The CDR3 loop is CAISERTGGTEAFF. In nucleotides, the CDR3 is TGTGCCATCAGTGAAAGGACAGGGGGCACTGAAGCTTTCTTT.

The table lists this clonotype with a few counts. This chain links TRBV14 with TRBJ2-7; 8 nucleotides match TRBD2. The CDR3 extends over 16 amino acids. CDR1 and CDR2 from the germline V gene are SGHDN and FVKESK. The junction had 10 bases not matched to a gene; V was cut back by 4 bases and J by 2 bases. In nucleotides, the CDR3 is TGTGCCAGCAGCCCTAGGACTAGCAGTTATACCTACGAGCAGTACTTC. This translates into CASSPRTSSYTYEQYF.

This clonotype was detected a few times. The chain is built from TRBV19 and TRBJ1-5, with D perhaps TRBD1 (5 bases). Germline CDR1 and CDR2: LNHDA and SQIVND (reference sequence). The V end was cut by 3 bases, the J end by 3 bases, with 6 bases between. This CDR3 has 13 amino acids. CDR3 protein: CASSMTVNQPQHF. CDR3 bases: TGTGCCAGTAGTATGACAGTCAATCAGCCCCAGCATTTT.

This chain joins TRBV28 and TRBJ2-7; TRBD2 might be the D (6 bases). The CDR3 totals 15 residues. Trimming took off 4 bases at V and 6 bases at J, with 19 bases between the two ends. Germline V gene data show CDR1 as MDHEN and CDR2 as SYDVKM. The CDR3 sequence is CASSSARLTEGEQYF. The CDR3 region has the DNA TGTGCCAGCAGTTCTGCCCGCCTCACGGAGGGCGAGCAGTACTTC.

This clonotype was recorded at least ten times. CDR3 sequence reads: CASSLSGPQGGTQYF. The DNA for the CDR3 is TGTGCCAGCAGCTTGTCGGGACCTCAAGGTGGGACCCAGTACTTC. This chain joins TRBV5-4 and TRBJ2-5, with D perhaps being TRBD1 or TRBD2 (5 bases each). The V and J ends lost 1 base and 7 bases respectively, with 17 bases between them. The CDR3 has 15 residues. From germline, CDR1 is SGHNT and CDR2 YYREEE (reference sequence).

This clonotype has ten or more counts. DNA of the CDR3: TGCAGCTTCCAGGAGCTGGTCCTCCAAGAGACCCAGTACTTC. Amino acids: CSFQELVLQETQYF. V and J are TRBV29-1 and TRBJ2-5; D not resolved. Germline lookup yields CDR1 SQVTM and CDR2 ANQGSEA. V was clipped by 8 bases and J by 1 base, with 17 bases between them. The CDR3 totals 14 residues.

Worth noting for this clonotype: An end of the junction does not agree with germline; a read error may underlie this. The CDR3 loop is CASSLAGPRHF. The CDR3 DNA follows: TGTGCCAGCAGTTTAGCCGGCCCCCGCCATTTT. The rearrangement links TRBV12-3 or TRBV12-4 to TRBJ2-3; D is unclear. The CDR3 loop spans 11 amino acids.

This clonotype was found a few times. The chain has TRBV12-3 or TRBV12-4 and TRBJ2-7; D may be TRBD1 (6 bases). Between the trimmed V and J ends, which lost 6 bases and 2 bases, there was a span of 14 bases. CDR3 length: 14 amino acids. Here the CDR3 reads CASRTGSGPYEQYF. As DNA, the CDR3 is TGTGCCAGCAGGACAGGATCCGGGCCCTACGAGCAGTACTTC.

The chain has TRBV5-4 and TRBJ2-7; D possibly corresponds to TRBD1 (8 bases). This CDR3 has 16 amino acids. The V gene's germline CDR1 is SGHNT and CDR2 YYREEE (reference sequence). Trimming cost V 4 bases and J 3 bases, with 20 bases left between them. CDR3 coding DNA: TGTGCCAGCAGCACAGGGGGGGCGAGGGGGCGCTACGAGCAGTACTTC. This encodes CASSTGGARGRYEQYF. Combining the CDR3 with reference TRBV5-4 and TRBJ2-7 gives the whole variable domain ETGVTQSPTHLIKTRGQQVTLRCSSQSGHNTVSWYQQALGQGPQFIFQYYREEENGRGNFPPRFSGLQFPNYSSELNVNALELDDSALYLCASSTGGARGRYEQYFGPGTRLTVT.

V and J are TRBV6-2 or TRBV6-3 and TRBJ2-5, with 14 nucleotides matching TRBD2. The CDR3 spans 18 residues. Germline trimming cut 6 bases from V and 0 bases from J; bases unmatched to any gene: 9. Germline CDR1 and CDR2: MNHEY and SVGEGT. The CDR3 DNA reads TGTGCCAGCAGACGAAGGACTAGCGGGGGGCGTCACCAAGAGACCCAGTACTTC. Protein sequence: CASRRRTSGGRHQETQYF.

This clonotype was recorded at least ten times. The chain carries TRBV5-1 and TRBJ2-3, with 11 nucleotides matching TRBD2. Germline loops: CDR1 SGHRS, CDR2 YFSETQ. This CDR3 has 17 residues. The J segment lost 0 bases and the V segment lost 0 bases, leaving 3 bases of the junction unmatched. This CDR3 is CASSLDRTSGSTDTQYF. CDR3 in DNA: TGCGCCAGCAGCTTGGATAGGACTAGCGGGAGCACAGATACGCAGTATTTT.

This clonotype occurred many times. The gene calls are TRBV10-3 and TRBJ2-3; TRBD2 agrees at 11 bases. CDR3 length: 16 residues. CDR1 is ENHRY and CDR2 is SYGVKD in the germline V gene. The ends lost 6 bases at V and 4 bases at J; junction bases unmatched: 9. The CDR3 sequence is CAIRSSGGQGPDTQYF. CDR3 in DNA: TGTGCCATCAGGTCTAGCGGGGGGCAGGGTCCAGATACGCAGTATTTT.

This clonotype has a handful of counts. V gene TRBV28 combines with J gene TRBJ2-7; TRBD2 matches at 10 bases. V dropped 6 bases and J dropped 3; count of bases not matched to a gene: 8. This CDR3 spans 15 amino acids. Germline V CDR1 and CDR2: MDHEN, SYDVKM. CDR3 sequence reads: CASSPSGRNSYEQYF. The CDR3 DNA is TGTGCCAGCAGCCCTAGCGGGAGAAATAGCTACGAGCAGTACTTC.

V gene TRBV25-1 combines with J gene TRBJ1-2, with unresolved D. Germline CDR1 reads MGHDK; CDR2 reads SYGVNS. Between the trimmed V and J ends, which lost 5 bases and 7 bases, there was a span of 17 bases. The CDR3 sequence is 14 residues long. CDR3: CASSLPGSSSGYTF. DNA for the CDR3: TGTGCCAGCAGTCTCCCGGGATCGTCGAGTGGCTACACCTTC.

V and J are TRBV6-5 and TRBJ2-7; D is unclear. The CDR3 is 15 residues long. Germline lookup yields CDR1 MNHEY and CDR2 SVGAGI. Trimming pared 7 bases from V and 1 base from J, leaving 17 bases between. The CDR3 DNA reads TGTGCCAGCATTTCGTTTGGAACGGATTCCTACGAGCAGTACTTC. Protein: CASISFGTDSYEQYF.

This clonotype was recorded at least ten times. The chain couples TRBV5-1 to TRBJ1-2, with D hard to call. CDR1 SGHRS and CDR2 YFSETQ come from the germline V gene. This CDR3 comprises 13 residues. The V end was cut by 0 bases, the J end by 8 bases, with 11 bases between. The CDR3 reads CASSLAGRSGYTF. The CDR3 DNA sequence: TGCGCCAGCAGCTTGGCCGGGAGGAGCGGCTACACCTTC.

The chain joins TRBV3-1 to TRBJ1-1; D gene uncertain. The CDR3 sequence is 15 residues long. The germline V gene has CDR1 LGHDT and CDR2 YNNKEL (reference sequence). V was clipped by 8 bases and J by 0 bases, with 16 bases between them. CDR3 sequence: CASRPSGTMNTEAFF. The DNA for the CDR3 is TGTGCCAGCCGACCGAGCGGTACGATGAACACTGAAGCTTTCTTT.

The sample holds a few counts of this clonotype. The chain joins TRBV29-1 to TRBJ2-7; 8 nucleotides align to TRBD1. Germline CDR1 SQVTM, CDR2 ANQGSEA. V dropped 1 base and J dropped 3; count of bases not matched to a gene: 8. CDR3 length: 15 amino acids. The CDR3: CSVEVPDRDIYEQYF. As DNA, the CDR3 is TGCAGCGTTGAAGTTCCGGACAGGGACATCTACGAGCAGTACTTC.

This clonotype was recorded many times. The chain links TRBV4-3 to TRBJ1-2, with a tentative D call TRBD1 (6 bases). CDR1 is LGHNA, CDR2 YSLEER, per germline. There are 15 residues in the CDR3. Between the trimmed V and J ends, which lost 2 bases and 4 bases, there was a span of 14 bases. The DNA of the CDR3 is TGCGCCAGCAGCCAAACAAACCAGGGGATCTATGGCTACACCTTC. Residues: CASSQTNQGIYGYTF.

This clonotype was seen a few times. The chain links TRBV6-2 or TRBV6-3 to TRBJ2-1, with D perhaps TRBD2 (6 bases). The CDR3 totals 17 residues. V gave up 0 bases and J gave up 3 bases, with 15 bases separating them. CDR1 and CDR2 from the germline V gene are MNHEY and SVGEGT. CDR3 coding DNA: TGTGCCAGCAGTTACTCGACGGCCCGGAGGGTCTACAATGAGCAGTTCTTC. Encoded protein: CASSYSTARRVYNEQFF.

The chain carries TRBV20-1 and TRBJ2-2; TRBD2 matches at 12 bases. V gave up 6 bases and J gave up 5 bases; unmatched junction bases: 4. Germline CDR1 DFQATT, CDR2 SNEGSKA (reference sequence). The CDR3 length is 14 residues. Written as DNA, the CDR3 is TGCAGTGCCCCTAGCGGGGGGGGGACCGGGGAGCTGTTTTTT. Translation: CSAPSGGGTGELFF.

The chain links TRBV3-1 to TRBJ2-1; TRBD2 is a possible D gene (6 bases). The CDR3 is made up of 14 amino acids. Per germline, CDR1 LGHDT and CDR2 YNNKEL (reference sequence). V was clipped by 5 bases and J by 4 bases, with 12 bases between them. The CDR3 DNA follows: TGTGCCAGCAGCGGGGACTTCATTTACAATGAGCAGTTCTTC. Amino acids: CASSGDFIYNEQFF.

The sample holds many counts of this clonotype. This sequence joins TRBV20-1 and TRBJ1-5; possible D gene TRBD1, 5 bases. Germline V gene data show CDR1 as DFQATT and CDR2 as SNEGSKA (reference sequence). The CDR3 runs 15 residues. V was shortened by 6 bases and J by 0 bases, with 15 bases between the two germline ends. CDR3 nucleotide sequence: TGCAGTGCCCGGGACGGCACCTATAGCAATCAGCCCCAGCATTTT. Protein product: CSARDGTYSNQPQHF.

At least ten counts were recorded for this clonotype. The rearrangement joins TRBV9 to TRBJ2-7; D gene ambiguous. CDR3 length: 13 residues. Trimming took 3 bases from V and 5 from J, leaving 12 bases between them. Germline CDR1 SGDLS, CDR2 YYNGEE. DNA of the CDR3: TGTGCCAGCAGCGAGAACTACAATGACGAGCAGTACTTC. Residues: CASSENYNDEQYF.

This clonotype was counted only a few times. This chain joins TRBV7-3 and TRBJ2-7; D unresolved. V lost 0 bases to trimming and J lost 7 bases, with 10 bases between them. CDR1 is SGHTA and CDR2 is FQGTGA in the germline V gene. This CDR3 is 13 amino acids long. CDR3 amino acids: CASSLTAGSEQYF. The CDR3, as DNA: TGTGCCAGCAGCTTAACAGCCGGGTCAGAGCAGTACTTC.

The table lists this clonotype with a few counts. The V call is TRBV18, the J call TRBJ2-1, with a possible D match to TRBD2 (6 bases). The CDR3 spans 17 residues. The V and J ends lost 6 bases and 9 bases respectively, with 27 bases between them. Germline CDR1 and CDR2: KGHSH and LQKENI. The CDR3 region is CASSPRLVSILGGEQFF. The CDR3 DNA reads TGTGCCAGCTCTCCTAGACTAGTGAGCATATTGGGCGGTGAGCAGTTCTTC.

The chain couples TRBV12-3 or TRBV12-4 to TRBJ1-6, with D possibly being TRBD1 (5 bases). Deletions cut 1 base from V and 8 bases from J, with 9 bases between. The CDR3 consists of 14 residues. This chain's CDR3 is CASSLERGYSPLHF. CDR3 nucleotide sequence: TGTGCCAGCAGTTTAGAACGGGGGTATTCACCCCTCCACTTT.

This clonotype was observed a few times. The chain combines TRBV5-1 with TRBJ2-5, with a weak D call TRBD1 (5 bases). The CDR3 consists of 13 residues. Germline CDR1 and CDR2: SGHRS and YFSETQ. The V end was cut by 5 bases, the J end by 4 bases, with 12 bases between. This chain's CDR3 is CASSRQLTETQYF. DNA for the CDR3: TGCGCCAGCAGTAGACAGTTGACAGAGACCCAGTACTTC.